One sample yielded the 23 T cell receptor beta chains listed below, sequenced in a study of circulating and synovial CD4+ cells in juvenile arthritis. Measured with immunoSEQ multiplex PCR; TCRdb has only the in-frame clones, and not every one. The sample includes 3,000 to 4,500 clones, 84% of them seen just once. Sample: CD4+ T cells from synovial fluid. The receptors were gathered from a human donor with juvenile idiopathic arthritis.

The CDR3 nucleotides read TGCGCCAGCAGCTTGGCACAGGGTACCCCTCTCGAGCAGTACTTC. It specifies CASSLAQGTPLEQYF. The chain combines TRBV5-1 with TRBJ2-7, with D perhaps matching TRBD1 (6 bases). V was trimmed by 0 bases and J by 6 bases, leaving 16 bases between them. The CDR3 runs 15 residues. Germline CDR1 SGHRS, CDR2 YFSETQ.

The genes are TRBV27 and TRBJ2-7; D uncertain. The CDR3 extends over 19 amino acids. Trimming removed 0 bases at V and 0 bases at J, with 21 bases between. Germline-derived CDR1 and CDR2 are MNHEY and SMNVEV (reference sequence). CDR3 bases: TGTGCCAGCAGTTTATCTCTTCGCCTCCTTAACACCGCCTCCTACGAGCAGTACTTC. Translating gives CASSLSLRLLNTASYEQYF.

The chain has TRBV19 and TRBJ2-2; 7 nucleotides align to TRBD1. There are 15 residues in the CDR3. V was pared by 4 bases and J by 2 bases, with 4 bases of the junction left unmatched. Germline V gives CDR1 LNHDA, CDR2 SQIVND (reference sequence). For the CDR3, the DNA is TGTGCCAGTAGTACGGACAGGCGCAACACCGGGGAGCTGTTTTTT. Residues: CASSTDRRNTGELFF.

The chain combines TRBV6-6 with TRBJ2-1; D gene uncertain. Trimming took off 3 bases at V and 10 bases at J, with 7 bases between the two ends. CDR1 and CDR2 from the germline V gene are MNHNY and SVGAGI (reference sequence). This CDR3 region has 11 residues. In DNA form, the CDR3 reads TGTGCCAGCAGTTATTTCGTCGAGCAGTTCTTC. This codes for CASSYFVEQFF.

Regarding this clone: The conserved closing phenylalanine or tryptophan is absent in this CDR3, likely reflecting a read error. It is unclear where the CDR3 begins or ends on the DNA, so no DNA is shown, and the CDR3 is as TCRdb lists it. The J gene is TRBJ2-7, the V gene TRBV18; the table names TRBD1, a call not compared with the DNA. A total of 12 residues make up the CDR3, ends included. From germline, CDR1 is KGHSH and CDR2 LQKENI. CDR3 protein: CASSPEGQIFFI.

The chain uses TRBV6-6 and TRBJ1-1; tentatively, D is TRBD1 (5 bases). Germline-derived CDR1 and CDR2 are MNHNY and SVGAGI (reference sequence). V lost 2 bases and J lost 5, with 15 bases in between. The CDR3 spans 15 residues. The CDR3 here is CASSYPEGAGTEAFF. The CDR3 DNA follows: TGTGCCAGCAGTTACCCGGAAGGGGCTGGAACTGAAGCTTTCTTT.

This chain joins TRBV7-8 and TRBJ2-3; TRBD2 matches 12 bases. From germline, CDR1 is SGHVS and CDR2 FQNEAQ. The CDR3 has 19 residues. V lost 1 base and J lost 3; bases outside the gene matches: 11. DNA for the CDR3: TGTGCCAGCAGCTTAGGGGCTAGCGGGAGGGCCAGGGGGACAGATACGCAGTATTTT. It codes for CASSLGASGRARGTDTQYF.

The rearrangement uses TRBV10-2 and TRBJ2-3; D gene ambiguous. V was clipped by 3 bases and J by 9 bases, with 10 bases between them. The CDR3 totals 12 residues. Germline V gene sequence: CDR1 WSHSY, CDR2 SAAADI. The CDR3, as DNA: TGCGCCAGCAGTGAAGTACAGCACACGCAGTATTTT. Its translation is CASSEVQHTQYF.

The chain employs TRBV7-9 and TRBJ2-3, with D possibly TRBD2 on 6 matching bases. V shed 4 bases and J shed 2 bases, with 16 bases lying between them. The CDR3 is 16 residues long. Germline V lookup: CDR1 SEHNR, CDR2 FQNEAQ (reference sequence). Here the CDR3 reads CASSSAGPSSTDTQYF. The DNA for the CDR3 is TGTGCCAGCAGCTCCGCGGGGCCCTCATCCACAGATACGCAGTATTTT.

The chain combines TRBV18 with TRBJ2-1, with D unresolved. V was trimmed by 3 bases and J by 0 bases, leaving 12 bases between them. The CDR3 sequence is 16 residues long. From germline, CDR1 is KGHSH and CDR2 LQKENI. The CDR3 is CASSPGSDGSYNEQFF. The DNA for the CDR3 is TGTGCCAGCTCACCGGGCAGTGATGGCTCCTACAATGAGCAGTTCTTC.

Only one count was recorded for this clone. V and J are TRBV21-1 and TRBJ1-6; TRBD1 is taken as the D call from the table, unchecked against the DNA. TRBV21-1 is a documented pseudogene. The CDR3 sequence is 15 residues long. The CDR3 DNA sequence: TGTGCCAGCAGCACGCCAAGGGGGAGTAATTCACCCCTCCACTTT. This sequence encodes CASSTPRGSNSPLHF.

The chain is built from TRBV6-1 and TRBJ2-1, with a weak D call TRBD2 (5 bases). Trimming left V 7 bases short and J 10 bases short, with 14 bases between. The CDR3 sequence is 12 residues long. Germline V gene sequence: CDR1 MNHNS, CDR2 SASEGT. The CDR3 spells CASTEGLGEQFF. CDR3 DNA: TGTGCCAGCACAGAGGGTCTGGGCGAGCAGTTCTTC.

This chain links TRBV10-3 with TRBJ1-1; maybe TRBD1 (5 bases). Germline lookup yields CDR1 ENHRY and CDR2 SYGVKD. The CDR3 consists of 16 residues. Trimming pared 0 bases from V and 4 bases from J, leaving 15 bases between. In DNA, the CDR3 is TGTGCCATCAGTGAGTCTTTTCCGGGGGAAGGCACTGAAGCTTTCTTT. Amino acids: CAISESFPGEGTEAFF.

CDR3 bases: TGTGCCAGCAGCGGACAGGGCCTTTACAATGAGCAGTTCTTC. It yields the protein CASSGQGLYNEQFF. V gene TRBV6-1 combines with J gene TRBJ2-1, with TRBD1 matching over 8 bases. CDR1 is MNHNS, CDR2 SASEGT, per germline. The CDR3 extends over 14 amino acids. The trim removed 6 bases at V and 4 bases at J, leaving 5 bases unmatched.

The chain joins TRBV19 to TRBJ2-7, with a possible D match to TRBD1 (5 bases). This CDR3 contains 13 residues. The germline gives CDR1 LNHDA, CDR2 SQIVND (reference sequence). Trimming took 11 bases from V and 1 from J, leaving 15 bases between them. Written as DNA, the CDR3 is TGTGCCGGTCCGACAGAAGAGTCCTACGAGCAGTACTTC. Amino acids: CAGPTEESYEQYF.

The chain couples TRBV4-3 to TRBJ2-5; 9 nucleotides agree with TRBD2. Germline assignment: CDR1 LGHNA and CDR2 YSLEER. The CDR3 length is 17 residues. After removal of 1 base from V and 4 bases from J, the junction contained 10 bases not matched to a gene. The CDR3 region has the DNA TGCGCCAGCAGCCAAGGGGGCGGGGGGGCCTTTGGAGAGACCCAGTACTTC. It codes for CASSQGGGGAFGETQYF.

The CDR3 reads CASGLVKGDGETQYF. Here the CDR3 DNA reads TGTGCTAGTGGTTTGGTGAAAGGGGATGGGGAGACCCAGTACTTC. This chain connects TRBV12-5 to TRBJ2-5, with D possibly matching TRBD1 (5 bases). V dropped 0 bases and J dropped 5 bases, with 13 bases sitting between them. The length of the CDR3 is 15 residues. CDR1 is LGHNT and CDR2 is FRNRAP in the germline V gene. The variable domain in full, completed from reference TRBV12-5 and TRBJ2-5, reads DARVTQTPRHKVTEMGQEVTMRCQPILGHNTVFWYRQTMMQGLELLAYFRNRAPLDDSGMPKDRFSAEMPDATLATLKIQPSEPRDSAVYFCASGLVKGDGETQYFGPGTRLLVL.

V and J are TRBV6-5 and TRBJ2-3; the match to TRBD2 covers 10 bases. CDR3 size: 15 residues. Germline V gene data show CDR1 as MNHEY and CDR2 as SVGAGI. J was trimmed by 5 bases and V by 6 bases; bases with no gene match: 8. The CDR3 loop reads CASRISGGARDTQYF. Here the CDR3 DNA reads TGTGCCAGCAGAATAAGCGGGGGGGCGAGAGATACGCAGTATTTT.

The CDR3 loop is CAIRQGRDTEAFF. The CDR3 nucleotides read TGTGCCATCAGACAGGGACGGGACACTGAAGCTTTCTTT. The genes are TRBV10-3 and TRBJ1-1, with D possibly matching TRBD1 (6 bases). V dropped 6 bases and J dropped 3 bases, with 11 bases sitting between them. Germline assignment: CDR1 ENHRY and CDR2 SYGVKD. The length of the CDR3 is 13 residues.

This clone appeared once. The CDR3: CASSPRTTGGSQPQHF. CDR3 in DNA: TGTGCCAGCAGCCCCCGTACGACAGGGGGTAGTCAGCCCCAGCATTTT. The chain combines TRBV7-2 with TRBJ1-5; 9 nucleotides agree with TRBD1. CDR1 is SGHTA, CDR2 FQGNSA, per germline. This CDR3 contains 16 residues. Trimming took 5 bases from V and 6 from J; bases not matched to a gene: 11.

The chain uses TRBV7-2 and TRBJ2-5, with TRBD2 matching 10 bases. The junction had 11 bases not matched to a gene; V was cut back by 5 bases and J by 2 bases. Germline V gene lookup returns CDR1 SGHTA and CDR2 FQGNSA. The CDR3 is 17 amino acids. Here the CDR3 DNA reads TGTGCCAGCAGCCTGAGGGGAGCGGGAGGGCTGCAAGAGACCCAGTACTTC. Its translation: CASSLRGAGGLQETQYF. Combining the CDR3 with reference TRBV7-2 and TRBJ2-5 gives the whole variable domain GAGVSQSPSNKVTEKGKDVELRCDPISGHTALYWYRQSLGQGLEFLIYFQGNSAPDKSGLPSDRFSAERTGGSVSTLTIQRTQQEDSAVYLCASSLRGAGGLQETQYFGPGTRLLVL.

This clone was detected only a few times. The J gene is TRBJ2-3, the V gene TRBV18, with 7 bases that match TRBD1. CDR1 is KGHSH, CDR2 LQKENI, per germline. Trimming took 8 bases from V and 4 from J; bases not matched to a gene: 12. The CDR3 spans 15 residues. The CDR3 sequence: CASRSTSRGPDTQYF. The CDR3, as DNA: TGTGCCAGCCGATCGACGAGTAGGGGGCCAGATACGCAGTATTTT. Complete variable domain (other parts from reference TRBV18 and TRBJ2-3): NAGVMQNPRHLVRRRGQEARLRCSPMKGHSHVYWYRQLPEEGLKFMVYLQKENIIDESGMPKERFSAEFPKEGPSILRIQQVVRGDSAAYFCASRSTSRGPDTQYFGPGTRLTVL.

The chain uses TRBV18 and TRBJ1-4; 12 bases match TRBD1. The CDR3 covers 19 residues. Germline V gives CDR1 KGHSH, CDR2 LQKENI. V lost 6 bases and J lost 5; bases outside the gene matches: 16. For the CDR3, the DNA is TGTGCCAGCTCGCTTTCCGGGACAGGGGGCGCGGGCGTAAATGAAAAACTGTTTTTT. Its translation is CASSLSGTGGAGVNEKLFF. The whole variable domain, filled in from reference TRBV18 and TRBJ1-4, reads NAGVMQNPRHLVRRRGQEARLRCSPMKGHSHVYWYRQLPEEGLKFMVYLQKENIIDESGMPKERFSAEFPKEGPSILRIQQVVRGDSAAYFCASSLSGTGGAGVNEKLFFGSGTQLSVL.